Below, one T cell receptor beta chain is given with its context. The assay was immunoSEQ multiplex PCR, and TCRdb's table has in-frame clones only and misses some. The data show some 370,000 clones, around four fifths seen once. This entry is derived from a study of blood T cell repertoires in COVID-19. V was pared by 8 bases and J by 14 bases, with 26 bases of the junction left unmatched. The CDR3 contains 16 residues. The V gene's germline CDR1 is SNHLY and CDR2 FYNNEI. The chain combines TRBV2 with TRBJ2-5; 7 nucleotides line up with TRBD2. The sequence was collected from a woman in her forties or fifties who had recovered from COVID-19. Input material: PBMCs or T cells enriched from blood (not recorded which). The DNA of the CDR3 is TGTGCCAGCTCTCTGTCTGATGTATCCCTATCTGAGCGGGATTACTTC. Amino acids: CASSLSDVSLSERDYF.